The sequence of this TCR beta chain was determined in a study of multiple sclerosis patients with progressive multifocal leukoencephalopathy. Time point specified: about 6 months of natalizumab therapy. Prior interferon beta treatment was universal, and the PML patients were all female. CDR3 length equals 16 residues. V was pared by 6 bases and J by 0 bases, with 15 bases between. Germline values: CDR1 MDHEN, CDR2 SYDVKM. Study-level results: In most PML patients, TRB repertoires appeared less diverse by entropy.

The table came from immunoSEQ multiplex PCR; TCRdb's copy has only in-frame clones and leaves some out. The sample holds over 25,000 clones, around 92% seen once. About this clone: Its antigen is unknown.

This specimen was PBMCs, taken from a patient treated with natalizumab. The sequence derives from a human donor with multiple sclerosis. This chain connects TRBV28 to TRBJ1-3; D is unclear. CDR3: CASSPLHQLSGNTIYF. CDR3 bases: TGTGCCAGCAGCCCCCTACACCAACTCTCTGGAAACACCATATATTTT.